Listed here are 30 T cell receptor beta chains from one sample, sequenced in a study of cytomegalovirus exposure and HLA in healthy donors. The table came from immunoSEQ multiplex PCR; TCRdb's copy has only in-frame clones and leaves some out. The profile shows 150,000 to 200,000 clones, roughly nine tenths of them singletons. Specimen: PBMCs. These TCRs come from a woman in her twenties or thirties in good health and CMV-seronegative.

The chain combines TRBV5-4 with TRBJ2-7; D might be TRBD2 (5 bases). Trimming pared 7 bases from V and 0 bases from J, leaving 14 bases between. CDR1 and CDR2 from the germline V gene are SGHNT and YYREEE (reference sequence). The CDR3 spans 14 residues. In DNA, the CDR3 is TGTGCCAGCGCGGAGGCCTCAAGCTCCTACGAGCAGTACTTC. It yields the protein CASAEASSSYEQYF.

This chain links TRBV7-8 with TRBJ2-3, with a tentative D call TRBD1 (6 bases). Per the germline V gene, CDR1 is SGHVS and CDR2 is FQNEAQ. V was shortened by 5 bases and J by 7 bases, with 16 bases between the two germline ends. The CDR3 spans 14 residues. The CDR3 sequence is CASSVQGFFNTQYF. CDR3 coding DNA: TGTGCCAGCAGCGTACAGGGATTTTTCAATACGCAGTATTTT.

This clone was seen more than once but under ten times. Distinct nucleotide sequences in the sample also encode this CDR3. CDR3 bases: TGTGCCAGCAGCTTAGGTTCGTACGAGCAGTACTTC. The encoded protein is CASSLGSYEQYF. The rearrangement joins TRBV7-9 to TRBJ2-7, with unresolved D. Germline CDR1 reads SEHNR; CDR2 reads FQNEAQ (reference sequence). CDR3 length: 12 residues. Trimming left V 1 base short and J 4 bases short, with 5 bases between.

This chain uses TRBV2 with TRBJ2-3; tentative D call: TRBD1 (6 bases). The CDR3 is 18 residues long. The V end lost 4 bases, the J end lost 3 bases, and 23 bases lay between the germline ends. Germline-derived CDR1 and CDR2 are SNHLY and FYNNEI. The CDR3: CASSVSSIRGWETDTQYF. The CDR3 nucleotides are TGTGCCAGCAGTGTCTCTTCTATCAGGGGCTGGGAGACAGATACGCAGTATTTT.

The count of this clone is one. The CDR3: CASTGQGGRGYTF. The DNA for the CDR3 is TGTGCCAGCACAGGACAGGGGGGTCGTGGCTACACCTTC. The chain couples TRBV5-4 to TRBJ1-2, with 10 bases matching TRBD1. The germline CDR1 and CDR2 sequences are SGHNT and YYREEE (reference sequence). CDR3 length: 13 amino acids. With 6 bases clipped from V and 7 bases from J, the junction kept 6 bases outside the gene matches.

The chain combines TRBV27 with TRBJ2-5, with D unclear. This CDR3 is built from 14 residues. Germline CDR1 reads MNHEY; CDR2 reads SMNVEV (reference sequence). V lost 2 bases to trimming and J lost 7 bases, with 14 bases between them. CDR3 coding DNA: TGTGCCAGCAGTTTAGTTTTCGGGCGTTCGACCCAGTACTTC. Translated, it gives CASSLVFGRSTQYF.

V and J are TRBV6-4 and TRBJ1-5; D call uncertain. V dropped 0 bases and J dropped 5 bases, with 8 bases sitting between them. The CDR3 extends over 14 amino acids. CDR1 and CDR2 (germline): MRHNA, SNTAGT. The CDR3 sequence is CASSDSRPYQPQHF. The CDR3 bases are TGTGCCAGCAGTGACTCCAGGCCCTATCAGCCCCAGCATTTT.

This CDR3 reads CASSLDIYQPQHF. DNA for the CDR3: TGTGCCAGCAGCTTAGACATTTATCAGCCCCAGCATTTT. The chain couples TRBV7-7 to TRBJ1-5; no reliable D call. V lost 1 base and J 5 bases, leaving 6 bases between the germline ends. The germline V gene encodes CDR1 SSHAT and CDR2 FNYEAQ (reference sequence). The CDR3 length is 13 residues.

The J gene is TRBJ2-7, the V gene TRBV4-3, with D tentatively TRBD2 (6 bases). Trimming shortened V by 2 bases and J by 6 bases, and 14 bases separated the two germline ends. Germline V gene sequence: CDR1 LGHNA, CDR2 YSLEER. The CDR3 length is 14 residues. CDR3 nucleotides: TGCGCCAGCAGCCAATCGCGGGGAACGGGCGAGCAGTACTTC. Its protein is CASSQSRGTGEQYF.

The chain carries TRBV28 and TRBJ2-3, with D maybe TRBD1 (5 bases). V was shortened by 7 bases and J by 4 bases, with 15 bases between the two germline ends. The germline gives CDR1 MDHEN, CDR2 SYDVKM. CDR3 length: 14 amino acids. The CDR3 spells CASTLAGISDTQYF. CDR3 sequence (DNA): TGTGCCAGCACCCTCGCAGGGATCTCAGATACGCAGTATTTT. The full variable domain, rest sourced from reference TRBV28 and TRBJ2-3, is DVKVTQSSRYLVKRTGEKVFLECVQDMDHENMFWYRQDPGLGLRLIYFSYDVKMKEKGDIPEGYSVSREKKERFSLILESASTNQTSMYLCASTLAGISDTQYFGPGTRLTVL.

The genes are TRBV4-1 and TRBJ2-7; TRBD1 or TRBD2 may be the D gene (5 bases each). The CDR3 loop spans 16 amino acids. Germline lookup yields CDR1 MGHRA and CDR2 YSYEKL. Between the trimmed V and J ends, which lost 0 bases and 2 bases, there was a span of 14 bases. CDR3 in amino acids: CASSQDDGASTYEQYF. The CDR3 DNA sequence: TGCGCCAGCAGCCAAGATGATGGGGCTAGCACCTACGAGCAGTACTTC.

This sequence joins TRBV4-3 and TRBJ2-7; a possible D gene is TRBD2 (6 bases). This CDR3 spans 15 amino acids. CDR1 is LGHNA, CDR2 YSLEER, per germline. With 0 bases removed from V and 1 base from J, the gap between germline ends came to 10 bases. The CDR3 nucleotides read TGCGCCAGCAGCCAAGAGTATCGGGAGTCCTACGAGCAGTACTTC. Encoded protein: CASSQEYRESYEQYF.

The chain couples TRBV7-8 to TRBJ2-3; the D is unclear. Germline CDR1 SGHVS, CDR2 FQNEAQ. CDR3 length: 16 residues. V shed 4 bases and J shed 2 bases, with 16 bases lying between them. CDR3 DNA: TGTGCCAGCAGCTCGGCCCTATTGGACCTCACAGATACGCAGTATTTT. Translation: CASSSALLDLTDTQYF.

This chain uses TRBV9 with TRBJ2-7, with 7 bases lining up with TRBD1. V was pared by 4 bases and J by 0 bases, with 4 bases of the junction left unmatched. Germline V CDR1 and CDR2: SGDLS, YYNGEE. The CDR3 consists of 14 residues. CDR3 in amino acids: CASSLRDSSYEQYF. DNA for the CDR3: TGTGCCAGCAGCCTACGGGACAGCTCCTACGAGCAGTACTTC.

V is TRBV29-1 and J is TRBJ2-1; possibly TRBD1 or TRBD2 for D (5 bases each). CDR1 and CDR2 from the germline V gene are SQVTM and ANQGSEA. The CDR3 totals 13 residues. The V end lost 0 bases, the J end lost 12 bases, and 15 bases lay between the germline ends. CDR3 nucleotides: TGCAGCGTTGAAGATCCTCGTGGGGGTGGGCAGTTCTTC. Protein product: CSVEDPRGGGQFF.

This clone was recorded only once. The chain has TRBV10-3 and TRBJ2-4, with D possibly being TRBD2 (6 bases). V was trimmed by 0 bases and J by 0 bases, leaving 9 bases between them. This CDR3 has 16 amino acids. CDR1 and CDR2 from the germline V gene are ENHRY and SYGVKD. The CDR3 here is CAISESSGRAKNIQYF. Written as DNA, the CDR3 is TGTGCCATCAGTGAGTCTAGCGGACGAGCCAAAAACATTCAGTACTTC.

V gene TRBV7-3 combines with J gene TRBJ2-7; D tentatively fits TRBD1 or TRBD2 (6 bases each). This CDR3 region has 15 residues. The V gene's germline CDR1 is SGHTA and CDR2 FQGTGA. Between the trimmed V and J ends, which lost 3 bases and 2 bases, there was a span of 14 bases. CDR3: CASSLGGLQTYEQYF. DNA of the CDR3: TGTGCCAGCAGCTTGGGGGGCCTACAGACCTACGAGCAGTACTTC.

V usage is TRBV5-1 and J usage is TRBJ2-7; D remains ambiguous. Germline-derived CDR1 and CDR2 are SGHRS and YFSETQ. The ends were cut back, 3 bases at V and 7 bases at J, with 17 bases in the middle. The CDR3 runs 14 residues. This CDR3 reads CASSSTTTAREQYF. The CDR3 region has the DNA TGCGCCAGCAGCTCAACAACAACTGCGCGGGAGCAGTACTTC.

This clone was seen a few times. The rearrangement uses TRBV4-3 and TRBJ1-2, with 9 positions matching TRBD1. The CDR3 totals 15 residues. Unmatched junction bases numbered 7, after V lost 3 bases and J lost 5 bases. Germline V gene data show CDR1 as LGHNA and CDR2 as YSLEER. Here the CDR3 DNA reads TGCGCCAGCAGCCAGGGACAGGGTGTATGGTATGGCTACACCTTC. Encoded protein: CASSQGQGVWYGYTF.

The V call is TRBV30, the J call TRBJ1-3; D call uncertain. CDR3 length: 11 residues. V was clipped by 5 bases and J by 2 bases, with 4 bases between them. Germline assignment: CDR1 GTSNPN and CDR2 SVGIG (reference sequence). In DNA, the CDR3 is TGTGCCTGGCAACCTGGAAACACCATATATTTT. Its translation: CAWQPGNTIYF.

The rearrangement links TRBV6-6 to TRBJ2-7, with D possibly matching TRBD1 (5 bases). The germline gives CDR1 MNHNY, CDR2 SVGAGI (reference sequence). The germline V and J ends were trimmed by 6 bases and 6 bases, with 12 bases remaining between them. CDR3 size: 12 residues. DNA for the CDR3: TGTGCCAGCAGCCCCGGCAGGGCCGAGCAGTACTTC. The encoded protein is CASSPGRAEQYF.

J is TRBJ1-2 and V is TRBV19; tentative D call: TRBD1 (6 bases). V was shortened by 6 bases and J by 8 bases, with 19 bases between the two germline ends. The length of the CDR3 is 14 residues. In germline, CDR1 is LNHDA, CDR2 SQIVND (reference sequence). CDR3 DNA sequence: TGTGCCAGTAGGAGTAGGTCGGGGGGCTTCGGCTACACCTTC. It codes for CASRSRSGGFGYTF.

The rearrangement links TRBV4-3 to TRBJ2-6, with 12 bases aligning to TRBD1. In germline, CDR1 is LGHNA, CDR2 YSLEER. With 4 bases clipped from V and 4 bases from J, the junction kept 8 bases outside the gene matches. CDR3 length: 18 residues. The CDR3 nucleotides read TGCGCCAGCAGCCCCACCGGGACAGGGGGCTGGGGGGCCAACGTCCTGACTTTC. It codes for CASSPTGTGGWGANVLTF.

The gene calls are TRBV7-2 and TRBJ2-5; D might be TRBD2 (6 bases). Trimming pared 1 base from V and 5 bases from J, leaving 14 bases between. CDR1 is SGHTA, CDR2 FQGNSA, per germline. The CDR3 spans 15 residues. CDR3 coding DNA: TGTGCCAGCAGCTTAGTCTCTCCAGGAGGGGAGACCCAGTACTTC. Its translation: CASSLVSPGGETQYF.

V and J are TRBV29-1 and TRBJ1-2, with TRBD1 matching 7 bases. The CDR3 covers 10 residues. Unmatched junction bases numbered 4, after V lost 7 bases and J lost 8 bases. The germline CDR1 and CDR2 sequences are SQVTM and ANQGSEA. In DNA form, the CDR3 reads TGCAGCGCCGGGACAGAAGGCTACACCTTC. Amino acid sequence: CSAGTEGYTF. Variable domain in full (rest from reference TRBV29-1 and TRBJ1-2): SAVISQKPSRDICQRGTSLTIQCQVDSQVTMMFWYRQQPGQSLTLIATANQGSEATYESGFVIDKFPISRPNLTFSTLTVSNMSPEDSSIYLCSAGTEGYTFGSGTRLTVV.

This sequence joins TRBV6-1 and TRBJ2-7; D could derive from TRBD1 or TRBD2 (5 bases each). This CDR3 is 14 amino acids long. Trimming cost V 5 bases and J 2 bases, with 13 bases left between them. CDR1 MNHNS and CDR2 SASEGT come from the germline V gene. In nucleotides, the CDR3 is TGTGCCAGCAGTAATGGGGGAGCTGCCTACGAGCAGTACTTC. Protein product: CASSNGGAAYEQYF.

This clone was picked up one time. The V call is TRBV2, the J call TRBJ2-7; D uncertain. V lost 4 bases, J lost 3 bases, and 10 bases lay in between. Germline V CDR1 and CDR2: SNHLY, FYNNEI. The CDR3 contains 13 residues. CDR3 in DNA: TGTGCCAGCAGTGCGAGCAGGATCTACGAGCAGTACTTC. This gives the protein CASSASRIYEQYF.

CDR3 sequence (DNA): TGTGCCAGCAGCCCGTCTGGGTTATCCGGGCGCAAAAACATTCAGTACTTC. This sequence encodes CASSPSGLSGRKNIQYF. The chain joins TRBV27 to TRBJ2-4; D not resolved. Germline CDR1 is MNHEY and CDR2 is SMNVEV (reference sequence). The CDR3 runs to 17 residues. The V end was cut by 6 bases, the J end by 3 bases, with 21 bases between.

V and J are TRBV18 and TRBJ1-4; unclear D gene. CDR1 and CDR2 (germline): KGHSH, LQKENI. The ends were cut back, 3 bases at V and 0 bases at J, with 14 bases in the middle. The CDR3 totals 17 residues. The CDR3 protein is CASSPTSDGATNEKLFF. The CDR3 bases are TGTGCCAGCTCACCTACATCAGACGGTGCAACTAATGAAAAACTGTTTTTT.

The V call is TRBV6-1, the J call TRBJ1-1; 7 bases are a match to TRBD1. Germline V gives CDR1 MNHNS, CDR2 SASEGT. This CDR3 has 13 residues. V shed 11 bases, J shed 4 bases, and the junction held 10 bases outside the gene matches. The CDR3 nucleotides are TGTGCCTCCAAAAGACAGGGTACCACTGAAGCTTTCTTT. It encodes CASKRQGTTEAFF.